Included here is one T cell receptor beta chain sequence, with context. Among the exclusions were patients with other autoimmune diseases, uncontrolled infections, pregnancy or lactation. Clinical symptoms, serum thyroxine, TRAb, thyroid ultrasound and orbital computed tomography were relied on for diagnosis. Fresh peripheral blood (approximately 10 ml) yielded the PBMCs. The record originates from a study of Graves' ophthalmopathy and Graves' hyperthyroidism. Germline CDR1 is LNHDA and CDR2 is SQIVND (reference sequence). The CDR3 runs 15 residues. V lost 3 bases, J lost 2 bases, and 14 bases lay in between. The TCR beta CDR3 regions underwent amplification from RNA transcripts. Following a first-round RT-PCR that used HTBI primers, a second-round multiplex PCR was carried out. TCRdb reprocessed the multiplex PCR reads via MiXCR and lists one record per CDR3 protein. The repertoire has just over 400,000 distinct CDR3 sequences, around a fifth of them found once; the top ten carry 2.5% to 3%.

The genes are TRBV19 and TRBJ2-7; possibly TRBD1 or TRBD2 for D (5 bases each). Material for sequencing was peripheral blood. The TCR was taken from a woman younger than 35 with stable Graves' hyperthyroidism. CDR3 region: CASSIGPGSPYEQYF. The CDR3 bases are TGTGCCAGTAGTATTGGGCCAGGGAGTCCCTACGAGCAGTACTTC.